This T cell receptor beta chain was retrieved from a study of T cell responses to AZD1222 COVID-19 vaccine (dated by TCRdb to the early 2020s). With regard to the full study: AZD1222 recipients with second doses at about 4 weeks or about 12 weeks were pooled, because spike-specific TCR depth and breadth did not differ between schedules. TCR sequencing was performed for about 240 trial participants, of whom approximately 200 were given two doses of AZD1222 and around 25 were given two doses of MenACWY control vaccine. Trial participants were enrolled by age into 18-55, 56-69 and 70-plus year subgroups, with approximately 150, 28 and 58 TCR-sequenced participants respectively.

Note on this clone: No antigen is known for it. No quality values exist for individual bases; no much larger clone is one base distant.

CDR1 and CDR2 (SGHTA, FQGNSA) derive from the germline V gene. Between the V and J ends, shortened by 7 bases and 2 bases respectively, the junction contains 10 bases. The CDR3 starts with the cysteine, ends with the phenylalanine, and has 13 residues. Only CDR3 DNA is held: 39 bases, read in frame from base 1. The time point label for this specimen denotes: baseline before first vaccination. Vaccinee samples came from UK trials COV001 and COV002, including a single-blind randomized controlled phase 2/3 trial of AZD1222 (ChAdOx1 nCoV-19) in healthy adults. For TCRbeta chain sequencing, PBMC samples from trial participants were taken at day 0 and at day 28 after the second dose. The CDR3 regions of human TCRbeta chains were analyzed by immunosequencing. For the original study's pipeline: TCRs in the repertoires were matched against a reference library of SARS-CoV-2-specific TCRs that had been generated with the MIRA antigen-specificity platform. Breadth meant the fraction of unique TCRs that were SARS-CoV-2-associated, whereas depth meant the fraction of total T cells that were SARS-CoV-2-associated. Using the MIRA data, each spike-specific TCR was assigned both to the spike region to which the TCR was reactive and to a CD4 or CD8 class. Log10-transformed breadth and depth values were compared by one-way ANOVA with Sidak's multiple comparisons tests. TCRdb mirrors the immuneACCESS table, restricted to in-frame sequences. Some clones are absent from its copies; in checked studies, under half trace to an unresolved V gene, and the reason for the others is unknown. The V and J calls and clone size come from that table; D and trimming were worked out from the DNA. The sample includes around 160,000 clones, with 88% observed a single time. The leading ten clones occupy roughly 16% of the sample.

Overall results and qualifications from the work: Because no day 14 peak-response samples were available, the repertoires could be characterized only after the peak T cell response. Reportedly, close to half of the unique spike-specific TCRs recognized epitopes lying outside the regions that are mutated in the B.1.351 and B.1.1.7 variants. Most participants were white British and females outnumbered males, and the authors suggested that clonal diversity may have been underestimated. Only five or six AZD1222 recipients were SARS-CoV-2 seropositive at baseline, limiting conclusions about previously exposed vaccinees. The vaccine-associated CD4 TCRs covered the entire spike protein, and the dominant responses fell in regions 160-218 and 743-854. The 56-69-year group was small, and its depth increase did not reach significance, likely because of low power. A significant rise in spike-specific TCR breadth and depth was observed after two AZD1222 doses relative to day 0 and relative to MenACWY recipients.

Source: peripheral blood, taken on day 0 of AZD1222 vaccination. In this chain, TRBV7-2 is recombined with TRBJ2-3; too little of a D gene remains to name it. This receptor was obtained from an adult in good health. The CDR3 reads CASKVQLTDTQYF. The DNA sequence is TGTGCCAGCAAAGTCCAGCTCACAGATACGCAGTATTTT.